The clone carrying this TCR beta chain occurred once. Sequencing was performed with immunoSEQ multiplex PCR; in TCRdb, only in-frame clones are kept and a portion is missing. Of tens of thousands of clones in the sample, around 89% are singletons; the top ten hold around 1.5%. Germline V CDR1 and CDR2: SEHNR, FQNEAQ (reference sequence). Trimming cost V 5 bases and J 7 bases; bases outside gene matches: 11. The CDR3 contains 18 residues. The data were obtained in a study of blood T cell repertoires in COVID-19. Across the whole study: Samples came from the United States, Italy and Spain, spanning acute and convalescent COVID-19.

This TCR derives from a man aged 60-69 years with acute or convalescent COVID-19. This chain uses TRBV7-9 with TRBJ2-1; 16 nucleotides match TRBD2. The sequenced sample consisted of peripheral blood. CDR3 DNA: TGTGCCAGCAGCCGAAGGGGACTAGCGGGAGGGCAGGGGAATGAGCAGTTCTTC. Translation: CASSRRGLAGGQGNEQFF.